These T cell receptor beta chains were read from a single sample in a study of blood T cell repertoires in COVID-19. Assay used: immunoSEQ multiplex PCR; TCRdb lists only in-frame clones, some missing. This table holds roughly 320,000 clones, 90% found once. The sample was PBMCs or T cells enriched from blood (not recorded which). All receptors derive from a woman younger than 45 who had been exposed to COVID-19. The CDR3 runs from the conserved cysteine through the conserved F or W. The order of the fields is clone size, D gene, CDR3 length, V gene, J gene, CDR3 DNA, CDR3 protein. D genes are given only for firm matches. Where a row states a size, it is once, few, many or the class of an expanded clone; other rows omit it.

size: NA
D: NA
length: 12
V: TRBV3-1/TRBV3-2
J: TRBJ2-5
DNA: TGTGCCAGCAGCCGCCAACGGGAGACCCAGTACTTC
CDR3: CASSRQRETQYF

size: NA
D: NA
length: 13
V: TRBV5-1
J: TRBJ1-1
DNA: TGCGCCAGCAGCGCGGACACCAACACTGAAGCTTTCTTT
CDR3: CASSADTNTEAFF

size: few
D: TRBD2
length: 14
V: TRBV6-6
J: TRBJ2-7
DNA: TGTGCCAGCACAGAACTAGCGAGAAACTACGAGCAGTACTTC
CDR3: CASTELARNYEQYF

size: NA
D: NA
length: 15
V: TRBV18
J: TRBJ1-4
DNA: TGTGCCAGCTCACCAGTGAGGGGGTTTCATGAAAAACTGTTTTTT
CDR3: CASSPVRGFHEKLFF

size: NA
D: TRBD2
length: 20
V: TRBV4-3
J: TRBJ2-3
DNA: TGCGCCAGCAGCCAAGTGCTCGGGCTAGCGGGGGGGCTTAACACAGATACGCAGTATTTT
CDR3: CASSQVLGLAGGLNTDTQYF

size: NA
D: NA
length: 15
V: TRBV6-1
J: TRBJ1-6
DNA: TGTGCCAGCAGTGAAGGGGGACACCAAAATTCACCCCTCCACTTT
CDR3: CASSEGGHQNSPLHF

size: NA
D: NA
length: 14
V: TRBV9
J: TRBJ1-2
DNA: TGTGCCAGCAGCGTTGACCAGGGTAGCGGAGGCTACACCTTC
CDR3: CASSVDQGSGGYTF

size: NA
D: TRBD2
length: 15
V: TRBV4-2
J: TRBJ2-3
DNA: TGTGCCAGCAGCCGCGGGGGAGATTACACAGATACGCAGTATTTT
CDR3: CASSRGGDYTDTQYF

size: NA
D: NA
length: 12
V: TRBV4-1
J: TRBJ1-2
DNA: TGCGCCAGCAGCCAGTTGAGAGGGGGCTACACCTTC
CDR3: CASSQLRGGYTF

size: NA
D: NA
length: 14
V: TRBV5-5
J: TRBJ1-2
DNA: TGTGCCAGCAGCTTGGCCCGAGGTGGCTATGGCTACACCTTC
CDR3: CASSLARGGYGYTF

size: NA
D: NA
length: 16
V: TRBV9
J: TRBJ1-2
DNA: TGTGCCAGCAGCCCACGGACACTTGAGACTAACTATGGCTACACCTTC
CDR3: CASSPRTLETNYGYTF

size: NA
D: NA
length: 13
V: TRBV2
J: TRBJ1-2
DNA: TGTGCCAGCACCCCTGACACCTACTATGGCTACACCTTC
CDR3: CASTPDTYYGYTF

size: once
D: TRBD1
length: 16
V: TRBV29-1
J: TRBJ1-2
DNA: TGCAGCGCCAGAGGGGACAGGGGGCACGAGAGCTATGGCTACACCTTC
CDR3: CSARGDRGHESYGYTF

size: NA
D: TRBD2
length: 16
V: TRBV19
J: TRBJ2-2
DNA: TGTGCCAGTAGTCCAGACGGGGAGCGGGGGGGATGGGAGCTGTTTTTT
CDR3: CASSPDGERGGWELFF

size: NA
D: NA
length: 13
V: TRBV19
J: TRBJ1-4
DNA: TGTGCCAGTAGTCCCAGGGTGGGTGAAAAACTGTTTTTT
CDR3: CASSPRVGEKLFF

size: NA
D: TRBD1
length: 14
V: TRBV6-5
J: TRBJ2-2
DNA: TGTGCCAGCAGCCGACAGGGGCCCTCCGGGGAGCTGTTTTTT
CDR3: CASSRQGPSGELFF

size: NA
D: TRBD1
length: 14
V: TRBV5-1
J: TRBJ2-5
DNA: TGCGCCAGCAGCTTGGAGACAGGGTACGAGACCCAGTACTTC
CDR3: CASSLETGYETQYF

size: NA
D: NA
length: 16
V: TRBV10-3
J: TRBJ1-1
DNA: TGTGCCATCACGATATCTAGTAGGCTTTTAGACACTGAAGCTTTCTTT
CDR3: CAITISSRLLDTEAFF

size: NA
D: TRBD1
length: 16
V: TRBV5-1
J: TRBJ1-4
DNA: TGCGCCAGCAGCTCTATGGGGACAGGGGGAGATGAAAAACTGTTTTTT
CDR3: CASSSMGTGGDEKLFF

size: once
D: NA
length: 15
V: TRBV18
J: TRBJ1-2
DNA: TGTGCCAGCTCACCACCGGGGCAGGTTGTCCATGGCTACACCTTC
CDR3: CASSPPGQVVHGYTF

size: NA
D: NA
length: 15
V: TRBV18
J: TRBJ2-1
DNA: TGTGCCAGCTCACCACTAGGGGTCTCCTACAATGAGCAGTTCTTC
CDR3: CASSPLGVSYNEQFF

size: NA
D: NA
length: 16
V: TRBV5-6
J: TRBJ1-2
DNA: TGTGCCAGCAGCTTCCCATCTGGCAGTTACCTTGGTGGCTACACCTTC
CDR3: CASSFPSGSYLGGYTF

size: NA
D: TRBD1
length: 16
V: TRBV25-1
J: TRBJ1-2
DNA: TGTGCCAGCAGTGAAGGGGGCAGGGGGAGCGGCTATGGCTACACCTTC
CDR3: CASSEGGRGSGYGYTF

size: NA
D: NA
length: 11
V: TRBV5-5
J: TRBJ1-1
DNA: TGTGCCAGCAGCTTGGACAGTGAAGCTTTCTTT
CDR3: CASSLDSEAFF

size: few
D: NA
length: 12
V: TRBV29-1
J: TRBJ1-1
DNA: TGCAGCGTCCAGACAGGGAACACTGAAGCTTTCTTT
CDR3: CSVQTGNTEAFF

size: NA
D: NA
length: 14
V: TRBV7-9
J: TRBJ2-5
DNA: TGTGCCAGCAGCCCCTCAAGCGGCAGGGAGACCCAGTACTTC
CDR3: CASSPSSGRETQYF

size: NA
D: NA
length: 13
V: TRBV29-1
J: TRBJ1-6
DNA: TGCAGCGTTGGGCAGGGTATGAATTCACCCCTCCACTTT
CDR3: CSVGQGMNSPLHF

size: NA
D: NA
length: 18
V: TRBV15
J: TRBJ2-2
DNA: TGTGCCACCAGCAGAGAGGGAGTGATAGCGGCAAACACCGGGGAGCTGTTTTTT
CDR3: CATSREGVIAANTGELFF

size: NA
D: TRBD1
length: 16
V: TRBV4-3
J: TRBJ1-4
DNA: TGCGCCAGCAGCCAAGAGAGGGGGCTGGGTAATGAAAAACTGTTTTTT
CDR3: CASSQERGLGNEKLFF

size: NA
D: NA
length: 16
V: TRBV11-2
J: TRBJ1-1
DNA: TGTGCCAGCAGCTTGAGATCCAGGGATGGGAACACTGAAGCTTTCTTT
CDR3: CASSLRSRDGNTEAFF

size: NA
D: TRBD2
length: 17
V: TRBV9
J: TRBJ2-3
DNA: TGTGCCAGCAGCCCGGAGAGGGGACTAGCGGGGGAAGATACGCAGTATTTT
CDR3: CASSPERGLAGEDTQYF

size: NA
D: NA
length: 15
V: TRBV5-6
J: TRBJ2-3
DNA: TGTGCCAGCAGCTTTCTTCCCGGAGACACAGATACGCAGTATTTT
CDR3: CASSFLPGDTDTQYF

size: NA
D: NA
length: 12
V: TRBV13
J: TRBJ1-1
DNA: TGTGCCAGCAGCTTCTTGTCGGGGGAGGCTTTCTTT
CDR3: CASSFLSGEAFF

size: few
D: NA
length: 13
V: TRBV29-1
J: TRBJ1-4
DNA: TGCAGCGGGCGCCGGAACAGGGACGAAAAACTGTTTTTT
CDR3: CSGRRNRDEKLFF

size: NA
D: TRBD2
length: 14
V: TRBV9
J: TRBJ2-7
DNA: TGTGCCAGCAGCGTAACTAGCGGGGGCTACGAGCAGTACTTC
CDR3: CASSVTSGGYEQYF

size: few
D: TRBD1
length: 14
V: TRBV2
J: TRBJ1-6
DNA: TGTGCCAGCAGTACGGGACAGAGCAATTCACCCCTCCACTTT
CDR3: CASSTGQSNSPLHF

size: once
D: NA
length: 14
V: TRBV5-6
J: TRBJ2-7
DNA: TGTGCCAGCAGCTCGCACGTAGTTTTCCACGAGCAGTACTTC
CDR3: CASSSHVVFHEQYF

size: NA
D: NA
length: 16
V: TRBV5-1
J: TRBJ2-3
DNA: TGCGCCAGCAGCTTGTCTGGGGGGGGGCGAACAGATACGCAGTATTTT
CDR3: CASSLSGGGRTDTQYF

size: NA
D: NA
length: 15
V: TRBV9
J: TRBJ2-3
DNA: TGTGCCAGCAGCGGAGGGGGTAGTAGGACAGATACGCAGTATTTT
CDR3: CASSGGGSRTDTQYF

size: NA
D: NA
length: 12
V: TRBV7-9
J: TRBJ2-3
DNA: TGTGCCAGCAGCCTGAACAGGGATACGCAGTATTTT
CDR3: CASSLNRDTQYF

size: NA
D: NA
length: 14
V: TRBV7-9
J: TRBJ1-5
DNA: TGTGCCAGCAGCTTAGGAGGGTGGGAACAGCCCCAGCATTTT
CDR3: CASSLGGWEQPQHF

size: NA
D: TRBD1
length: 16
V: TRBV5-4
J: TRBJ2-1
DNA: TGTGCCAGCAGCCCTGGGACAGGATCTAATTACAATGAGCAGTTCTTC
CDR3: CASSPGTGSNYNEQFF

size: NA
D: NA
length: 14
V: TRBV7-3
J: TRBJ2-3
DNA: TGTGCCAGCAGCAAAGGGGGTTGGACAGATACGCAGTATTTT
CDR3: CASSKGGWTDTQYF